At least ten counts were recorded for the clone carrying this TCR beta chain. Its antigen is unidentified. This specimen belongs to a study of neurological immune-mediated disorders. TCRdb ran MiXCR on the 5' RACE reads and lists one entry per CDR3 protein. The sample holds approximately 30,000 distinct CDR3 sequences, around 21% seen once. General study points: Patients with HTLV-1-associated myelopathy showed the most TCR clonal expansion. Those with multiple sclerosis showed the least, falling below healthy controls.

Germline V gene sequence: CDR1 DFQATT, CDR2 SNEGSKA (reference sequence). The CDR3 covers 12 residues. With 4 bases removed from V and 1 base from J, the gap between germline ends came to 5 bases. The TCR sequence derives from an older woman in good health. This rearrangement joins TRBV20-1 to TRBJ1-5, with D unclear. The material sequenced was PBMCs. CDR3 region: CSAMASNQPQHF. CDR3 bases: TGCAGTGCTATGGCCAGCAATCAGCCCCAGCATTTT.